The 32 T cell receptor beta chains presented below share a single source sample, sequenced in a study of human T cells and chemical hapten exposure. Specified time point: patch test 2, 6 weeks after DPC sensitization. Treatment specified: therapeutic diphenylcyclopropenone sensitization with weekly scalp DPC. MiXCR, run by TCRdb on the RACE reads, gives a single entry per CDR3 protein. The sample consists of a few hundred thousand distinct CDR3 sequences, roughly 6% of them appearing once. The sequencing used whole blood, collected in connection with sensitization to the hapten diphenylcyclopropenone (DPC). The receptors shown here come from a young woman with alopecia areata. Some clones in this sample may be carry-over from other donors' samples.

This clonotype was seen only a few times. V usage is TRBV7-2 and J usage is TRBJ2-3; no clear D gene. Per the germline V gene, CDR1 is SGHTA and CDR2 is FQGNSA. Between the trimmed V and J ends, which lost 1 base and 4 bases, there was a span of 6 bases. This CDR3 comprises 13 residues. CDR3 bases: TGTGCCAGCAGCTTAGTGATTTCAGATACGCAGTATTTT. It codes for CASSLVISDTQYF.

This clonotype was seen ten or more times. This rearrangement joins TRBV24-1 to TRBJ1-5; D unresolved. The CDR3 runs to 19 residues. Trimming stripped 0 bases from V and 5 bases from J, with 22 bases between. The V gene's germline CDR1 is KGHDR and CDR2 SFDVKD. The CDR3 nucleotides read TGTGCCACCAGTGATTTGCTGGGCGGATCATTGGGGTTTCATCAGCCCCAGCATTTT. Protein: CATSDLLGGSLGFHQPQHF.

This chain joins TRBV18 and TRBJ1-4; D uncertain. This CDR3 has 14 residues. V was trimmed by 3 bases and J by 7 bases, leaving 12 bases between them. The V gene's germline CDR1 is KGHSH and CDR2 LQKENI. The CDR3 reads CASSPKAASEKLFF. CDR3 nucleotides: TGTGCCAGCTCACCTAAGGCGGCAAGTGAAAAACTGTTTTTT. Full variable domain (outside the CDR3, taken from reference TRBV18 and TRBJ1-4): NAGVMQNPRHLVRRRGQEARLRCSPMKGHSHVYWYRQLPEEGLKFMVYLQKENIIDESGMPKERFSAEFPKEGPSILRIQQVVRGDSAAYFCASSPKAASEKLFFGSGTQLSVL.

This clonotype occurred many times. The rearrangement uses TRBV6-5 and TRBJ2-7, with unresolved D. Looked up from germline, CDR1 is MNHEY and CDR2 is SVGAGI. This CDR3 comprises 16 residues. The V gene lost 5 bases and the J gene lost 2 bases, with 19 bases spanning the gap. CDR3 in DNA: TGTGCCAGCAGTCGTTACGCGAACCCGGGCGCCTACGAGCAGTACTTC. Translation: CASSRYANPGAYEQYF.

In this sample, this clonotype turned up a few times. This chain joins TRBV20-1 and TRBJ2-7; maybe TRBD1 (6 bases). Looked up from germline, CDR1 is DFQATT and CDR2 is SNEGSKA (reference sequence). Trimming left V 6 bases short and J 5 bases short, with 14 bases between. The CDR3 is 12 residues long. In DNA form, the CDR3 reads TGCAGTGCGCCCAGGGGAAGCAACGAGCAGTACTTC. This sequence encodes CSAPRGSNEQYF.

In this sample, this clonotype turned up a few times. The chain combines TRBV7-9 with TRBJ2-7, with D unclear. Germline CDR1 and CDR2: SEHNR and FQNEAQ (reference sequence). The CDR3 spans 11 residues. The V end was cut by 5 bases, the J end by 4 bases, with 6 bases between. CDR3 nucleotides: TGTGCCAGCAGCGCCAGATACGAGCAGTACTTC. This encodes CASSARYEQYF.

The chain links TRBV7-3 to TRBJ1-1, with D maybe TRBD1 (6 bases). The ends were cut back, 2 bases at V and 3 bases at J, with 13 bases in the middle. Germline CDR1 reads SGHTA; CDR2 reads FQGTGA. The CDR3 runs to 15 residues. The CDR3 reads CASSLEGGRDTEAFF. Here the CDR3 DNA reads TGTGCCAGCAGCTTAGAGGGGGGCCGAGACACTGAAGCTTTCTTT.

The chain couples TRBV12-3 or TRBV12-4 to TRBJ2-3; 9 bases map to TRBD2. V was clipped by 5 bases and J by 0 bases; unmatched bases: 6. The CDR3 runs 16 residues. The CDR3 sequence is CASSPTGLASTDTQYF. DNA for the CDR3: TGTGCCAGCAGTCCCACGGGACTAGCTAGCACAGATACGCAGTATTTT.

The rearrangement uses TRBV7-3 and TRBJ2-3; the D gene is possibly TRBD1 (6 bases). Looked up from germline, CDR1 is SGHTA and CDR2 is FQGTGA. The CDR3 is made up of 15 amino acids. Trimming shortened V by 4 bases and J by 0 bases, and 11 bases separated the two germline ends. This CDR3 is CASSSTTGSTDTQYF. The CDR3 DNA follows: TGTGCCAGCAGCTCAACGACAGGAAGCACAGATACGCAGTATTTT.

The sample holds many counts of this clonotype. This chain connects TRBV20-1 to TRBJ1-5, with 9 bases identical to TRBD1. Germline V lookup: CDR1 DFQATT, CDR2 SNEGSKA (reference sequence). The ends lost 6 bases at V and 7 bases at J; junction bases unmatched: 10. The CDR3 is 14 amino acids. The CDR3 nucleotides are TGCAGTGCCCCCCGGGACAGGGTCGGCCAGCCCCAGCATTTT. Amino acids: CSAPRDRVGQPQHF.

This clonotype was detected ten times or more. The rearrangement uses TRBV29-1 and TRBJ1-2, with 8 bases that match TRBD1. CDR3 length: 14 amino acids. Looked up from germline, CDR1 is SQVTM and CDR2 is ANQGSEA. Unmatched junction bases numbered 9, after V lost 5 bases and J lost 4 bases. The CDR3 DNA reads TGCAGCGTTATAGTTGTAACAGGGGGCTATGGCTACACCTTC. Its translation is CSVIVVTGGYGYTF.

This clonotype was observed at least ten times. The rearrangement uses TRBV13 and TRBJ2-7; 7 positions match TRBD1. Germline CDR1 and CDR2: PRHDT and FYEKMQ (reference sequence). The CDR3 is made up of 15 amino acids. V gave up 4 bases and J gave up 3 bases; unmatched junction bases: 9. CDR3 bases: TGTGCCAGCAGCTGGCAGGGGGTAGGTTTCTACGAGCAGTACTTC. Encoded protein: CASSWQGVGFYEQYF. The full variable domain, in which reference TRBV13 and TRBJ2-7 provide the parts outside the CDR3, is AAGVIQSPRHLIKEKRETATLKCYPIPRHDTVYWYQQGPGQDPQFLISFYEKMQSDKGSIPDRFSAQQFSDYHSELNMSSLELGDSALYFCASSWQGVGFYEQYFGPGTRLTVT.

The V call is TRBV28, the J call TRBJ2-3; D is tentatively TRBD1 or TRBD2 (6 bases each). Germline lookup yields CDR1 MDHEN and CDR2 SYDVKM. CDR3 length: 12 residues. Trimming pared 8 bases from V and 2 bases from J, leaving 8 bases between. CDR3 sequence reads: CASWGATDTQYF. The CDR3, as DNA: TGTGCCAGCTGGGGGGCCACAGATACGCAGTATTTT.

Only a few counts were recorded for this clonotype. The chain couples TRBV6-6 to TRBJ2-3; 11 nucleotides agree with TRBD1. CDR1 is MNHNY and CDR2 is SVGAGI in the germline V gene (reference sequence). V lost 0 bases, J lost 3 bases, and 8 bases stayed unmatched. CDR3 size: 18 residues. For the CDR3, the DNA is TGTGCCAGCAGTTACTCCCGGACAGGGGGCCTGCGTACAGATACGCAGTATTTT. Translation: CASSYSRTGGLRTDTQYF.

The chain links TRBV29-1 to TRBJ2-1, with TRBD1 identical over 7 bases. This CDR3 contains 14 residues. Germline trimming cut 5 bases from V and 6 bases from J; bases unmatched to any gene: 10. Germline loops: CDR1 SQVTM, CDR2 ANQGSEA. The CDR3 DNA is TGCAGCGTTTCGAACCAGGGGGTCCTCAATGAGCAGTTCTTC. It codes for CSVSNQGVLNEQFF.

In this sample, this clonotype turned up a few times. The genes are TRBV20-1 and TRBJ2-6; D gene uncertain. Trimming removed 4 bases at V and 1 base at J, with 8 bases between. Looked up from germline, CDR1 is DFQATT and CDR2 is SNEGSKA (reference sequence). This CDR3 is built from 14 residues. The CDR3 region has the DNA TGCAGTGCTACTGGGTCTTCTGGGGCCAACGTCCTGACTTTC. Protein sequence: CSATGSSGANVLTF.

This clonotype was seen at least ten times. The CDR3 here is CASSFQPGQGGQPQHF. CDR3 in DNA: TGTGCCAGCAGTTTTCAACCGGGACAGGGGGGTCAGCCCCAGCATTTT. V and J are TRBV5-8 and TRBJ1-5; 11 bases are a match to TRBD1. Germline-derived CDR1 and CDR2 are SGHTS and YDEGEE. V dropped 5 bases and J dropped 6; count of bases not matched to a gene: 10. The CDR3 sequence is 16 residues long.

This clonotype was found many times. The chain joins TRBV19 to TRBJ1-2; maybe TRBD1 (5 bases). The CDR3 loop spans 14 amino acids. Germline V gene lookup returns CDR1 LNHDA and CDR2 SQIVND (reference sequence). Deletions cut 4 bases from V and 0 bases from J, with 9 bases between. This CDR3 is CASSTGHTNYGYTF. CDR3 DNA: TGTGCCAGTAGTACCGGACACACTAACTATGGCTACACCTTC.

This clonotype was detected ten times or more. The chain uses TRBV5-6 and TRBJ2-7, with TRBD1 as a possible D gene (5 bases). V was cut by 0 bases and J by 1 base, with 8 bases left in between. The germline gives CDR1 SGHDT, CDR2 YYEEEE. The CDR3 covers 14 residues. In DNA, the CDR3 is TGTGCCAGCAGCTTGGGACAGAGGTCCTACGAGCAGTACTTC. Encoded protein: CASSLGQRSYEQYF.

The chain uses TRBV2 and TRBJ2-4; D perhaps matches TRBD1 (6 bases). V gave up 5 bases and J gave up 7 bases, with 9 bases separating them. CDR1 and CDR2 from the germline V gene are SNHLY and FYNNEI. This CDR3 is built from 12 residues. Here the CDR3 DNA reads TGTGCCAGCAGTACCAGGGGCAACATTCAGTACTTC. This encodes CASSTRGNIQYF. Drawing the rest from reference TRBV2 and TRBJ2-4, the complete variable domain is EPEVTQTPSHQVTQMGQEVILRCVPISNHLYFYWYRQILGQKVEFLVSFYNNEISEKSEIFDDQFSVERPDGSNFTLKIRSTKLEDSAMYFCASSTRGNIQYFGAGTRLSVL.

CDR3 loop: CASSSDDLSENEQFF. As DNA, the CDR3 is TGTGCCAGCTCCTCGGATGACCTTTCAGAGAATGAGCAGTTCTTC. The genes are TRBV12-3 or TRBV12-4 and TRBJ2-1; D is unresolved. Trimming removed 8 bases at V and 7 bases at J, with 21 bases between. There are 15 residues in the CDR3.

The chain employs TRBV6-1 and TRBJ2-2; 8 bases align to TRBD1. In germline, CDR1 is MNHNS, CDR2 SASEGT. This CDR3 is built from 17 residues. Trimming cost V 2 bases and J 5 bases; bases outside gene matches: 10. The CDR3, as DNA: TGTGCCAGCAGTGAAATAGAGGGGACAGGAACTACCGGGGAGCTGTTTTTT. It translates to CASSEIEGTGTTGELFF.

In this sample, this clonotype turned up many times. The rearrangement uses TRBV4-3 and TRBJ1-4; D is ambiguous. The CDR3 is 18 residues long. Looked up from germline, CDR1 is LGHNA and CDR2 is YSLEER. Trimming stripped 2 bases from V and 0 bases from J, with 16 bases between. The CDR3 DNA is TGCGCCAGCAGCCAACAATGGGCGGCTTGGGCAACTAATGAAAAACTGTTTTTT. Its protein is CASSQQWAAWATNEKLFF.

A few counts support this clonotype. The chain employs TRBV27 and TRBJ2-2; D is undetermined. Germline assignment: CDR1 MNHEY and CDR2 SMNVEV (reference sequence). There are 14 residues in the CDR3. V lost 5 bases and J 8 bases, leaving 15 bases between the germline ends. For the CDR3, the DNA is TGTGCCAGCAGTCCCCTTCGTTTTGCTGGGGAGCTGTTTTTT. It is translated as CASSPLRFAGELFF.

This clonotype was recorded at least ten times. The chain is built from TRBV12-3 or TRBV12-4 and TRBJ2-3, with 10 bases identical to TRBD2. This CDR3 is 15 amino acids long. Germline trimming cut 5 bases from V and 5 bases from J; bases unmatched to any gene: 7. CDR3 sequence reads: CASSRPLAGEDTQYF. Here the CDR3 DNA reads TGTGCCAGCAGTCGGCCGCTAGCGGGGGAAGATACGCAGTATTTT.

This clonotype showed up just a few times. CDR3 sequence: CASSLLSGGLVYIGTDTQYF. In DNA form, the CDR3 reads TGTGCCAGCAGTTTATTATCGGGGGGGCTCGTTTATATCGGCACAGATACGCAGTATTTT. This chain joins TRBV12-3 or TRBV12-4 and TRBJ2-3, with TRBD2 matching over 8 bases. V dropped 2 bases and J dropped 1; count of bases not matched to a gene: 17. The CDR3 runs to 20 residues.

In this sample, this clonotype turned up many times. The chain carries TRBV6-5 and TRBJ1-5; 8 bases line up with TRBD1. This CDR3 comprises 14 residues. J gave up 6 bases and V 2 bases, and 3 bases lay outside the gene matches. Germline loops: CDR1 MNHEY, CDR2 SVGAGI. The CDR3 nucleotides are TGTGCCAGCAGTTACGTAACAGGGGGTCAGCCCCAGCATTTT. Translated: CASSYVTGGQPQHF.

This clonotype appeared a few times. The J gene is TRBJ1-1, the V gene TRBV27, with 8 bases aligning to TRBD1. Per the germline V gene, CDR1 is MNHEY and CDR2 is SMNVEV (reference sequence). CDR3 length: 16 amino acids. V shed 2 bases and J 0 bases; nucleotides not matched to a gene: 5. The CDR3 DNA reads TGTGCCAGCAGTTTAGTAGGACAGGGTATGAACACTGAAGCTTTCTTT. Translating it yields CASSLVGQGMNTEAFF.

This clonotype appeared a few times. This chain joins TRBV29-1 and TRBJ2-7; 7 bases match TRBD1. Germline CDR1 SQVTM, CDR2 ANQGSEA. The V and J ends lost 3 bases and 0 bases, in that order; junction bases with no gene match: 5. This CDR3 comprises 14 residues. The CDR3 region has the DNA TGCAGCGTTGAGAAGGCAGGGGGCTCCTACGAGCAGTACTTC. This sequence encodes CSVEKAGGSYEQYF.

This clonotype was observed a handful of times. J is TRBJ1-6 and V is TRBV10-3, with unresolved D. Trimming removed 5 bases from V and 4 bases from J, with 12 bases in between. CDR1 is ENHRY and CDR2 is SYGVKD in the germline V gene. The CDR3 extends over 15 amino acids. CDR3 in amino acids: CAISRQDEYNSPLHF. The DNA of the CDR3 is TGTGCCATCAGTAGACAAGACGAATATAATTCACCCCTCCACTTT.

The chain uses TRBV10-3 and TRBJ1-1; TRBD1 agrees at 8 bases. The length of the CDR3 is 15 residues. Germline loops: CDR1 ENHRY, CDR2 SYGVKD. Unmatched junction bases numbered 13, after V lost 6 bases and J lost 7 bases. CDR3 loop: CAISAGGLGRSEAFF. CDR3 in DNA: TGTGCCATCAGCGCAGGGGGCTTAGGGCGGAGTGAAGCTTTCTTT.

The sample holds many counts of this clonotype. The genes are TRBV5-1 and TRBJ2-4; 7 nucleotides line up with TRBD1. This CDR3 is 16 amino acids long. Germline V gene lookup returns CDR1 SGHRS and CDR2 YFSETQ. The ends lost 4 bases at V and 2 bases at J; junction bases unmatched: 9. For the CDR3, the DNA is TGCGCCAGCAGCATATGGGACAGCTCGACCAAAAACATTCAGTACTTC. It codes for CASSIWDSSTKNIQYF.